The 23 T cell receptor beta chains given below trace back to one sample, sequenced in a study of shared clonotypes between healthy human individuals. Only in-frame clones appear in the TCRdb table, and some are missing; sequencing was by immunoSEQ multiplex PCR. The table lists 2 million to 2.5 million clones, 95% of them singletons, with 0.1% to 0.15% in the top ten. The sequenced sample consisted of naive CD4+ T cells sorted from blood. The subset is: CD45RA+ positively selected. These receptors were collected from a man aged 18 to 29 in good health.

The rearrangement uses TRBV29-1 and TRBJ2-3, with D perhaps matching TRBD1 (5 bases). The CDR3 is 14 amino acids. Germline V CDR1 and CDR2: SQVTM, ANQGSEA. V was clipped by 5 bases and J by 5 bases, with 17 bases between them. The CDR3 coding sequence is TGCAGCGTTTCGTCCAGGGTCGGTGGAGATACGCAGTATTTT. Translated, it gives CSVSSRVGGDTQYF.

The chain joins TRBV5-8 to TRBJ1-4; D gene uncertain. Germline CDR1 and CDR2: SGHTS and YDEGEE. The CDR3 runs to 15 residues. V was pared by 1 base and J by 5 bases, with 12 bases between. CDR3 protein: CASSLWPDPNEKLFF. In DNA form, the CDR3 reads TGTGCCAGCAGCTTGTGGCCAGACCCAAATGAAAAACTGTTTTTT.

This chain links TRBV12-5 with TRBJ1-5, with D perhaps TRBD1 (5 bases). Trimming took off 5 bases at V and 0 bases at J, with 17 bases between the two ends. The CDR3 has 17 amino acids. Germline V CDR1 and CDR2: LGHNT, FRNRAP. CDR3: CASGPYGAGNSNQPQHF. The CDR3 DNA follows: TGTGCTAGTGGTCCCTACGGGGCAGGGAATAGCAATCAGCCCCAGCATTTT.

This chain uses TRBV7-2 with TRBJ2-3, with 10 nucleotides matching TRBD2. The CDR3 has 16 residues. The V segment lost 5 bases and the J segment 5 bases; nucleotides outside the gene matches: 10. The germline V gene has CDR1 SGHTA and CDR2 FQGNSA. CDR3 nucleotides: TGTGCCAGCAGCCTCCGACTAGCGGGCTTGGTAGATACGCAGTATTTT. This codes for CASSLRLAGLVDTQYF.

The V call is TRBV5-4, the J call TRBJ2-7, with D possibly called TRBD1 or TRBD2 (6 bases each). The germline V and J ends were trimmed by 3 bases and 3 bases, with 16 bases remaining between them. This CDR3 comprises 15 residues. CDR1 and CDR2 from the germline V gene are SGHNT and YYREEE (reference sequence). CDR3 loop: CASSSKSRGLYEQYF. CDR3 in DNA: TGTGCCAGCAGCTCCAAATCACGGGGGCTCTACGAGCAGTACTTC.

Only one count was recorded for this clone. The J gene is TRBJ1-4, the V gene TRBV4-3; 7 nucleotides match TRBD1. CDR1 and CDR2 from the germline V gene are LGHNA and YSLEER. Unmatched junction bases numbered 5, after V lost 1 base and J lost 6 bases. The CDR3 length is 15 residues. CDR3 amino acids: CASSQAGGRDEKLFF. The CDR3 nucleotides read TGCGCCAGCAGCCAAGCAGGGGGGAGGGATGAAAAACTGTTTTTT.

The V gene is TRBV6-5, the J gene TRBJ1-1; D gene ambiguous. The V and J ends lost 5 bases and 7 bases respectively, with 11 bases between them. The germline V gene encodes CDR1 MNHEY and CDR2 SVGAGI. The length of the CDR3 is 12 residues. As DNA, the CDR3 is TGTGCCAGCAGTGCCGCCCGGGGTGAAGCTTTCTTT. Translating gives CASSAARGEAFF.

This chain connects TRBV27 to TRBJ1-6; D is unclear. V was clipped by 4 bases and J by 10 bases, with 23 bases between them. Germline V CDR1 and CDR2: MNHEY, SMNVEV (reference sequence). The CDR3 covers 17 residues. CDR3 DNA: TGTGCCAGCAGTTCCCCCTCCCAGGAAAGACCGCCGTCACCCCTCCACTTT. Amino acid sequence: CASSSPSQERPPSPLHF.

This chain connects TRBV18 to TRBJ2-7, with TRBD2 identical over 11 bases. Germline-derived CDR1 and CDR2 are KGHSH and LQKENI. V gave up 6 bases and J gave up 2 bases; unmatched junction bases: 9. This CDR3 comprises 16 residues. The CDR3 DNA is TGTGCCAGCTCGCCGAGACTAGCGGGGTCCACCTACGAGCAGTACTTC. It codes for CASSPRLAGSTYEQYF.

This sequence joins TRBV10-3 and TRBJ2-3, with TRBD2 matching over 7 bases. Per the germline V gene, CDR1 is ENHRY and CDR2 is SYGVKD. The V segment lost 10 bases and the J segment 6 bases; nucleotides outside the gene matches: 10. This CDR3 has 13 amino acids. This CDR3 reads CATSGGYIDTQYF. CDR3 nucleotide sequence: TGTGCCACCTCGGGGGGATACATTGATACGCAGTATTTT.

V usage is TRBV5-4 and J usage is TRBJ2-2; 9 nucleotides agree with TRBD1. The CDR3 consists of 15 residues. Germline loops: CDR1 SGHNT, CDR2 YYREEE (reference sequence). The V segment lost 3 bases and the J segment 4 bases; nucleotides outside the gene matches: 4. Here the CDR3 reads CASSYGQGFTGELFF. CDR3 coding DNA: TGTGCCAGCAGCTACGGACAGGGGTTCACCGGGGAGCTGTTTTTT.

The gene calls are TRBV18 and TRBJ2-1, with D tentatively TRBD1 (6 bases). This CDR3 region has 16 residues. V lost 0 bases to trimming and J lost 0 bases, with 9 bases between them. The germline V gene encodes CDR1 KGHSH and CDR2 LQKENI. The CDR3 region is CASSPPVGGSYNEQFF. DNA for the CDR3: TGTGCCAGCTCACCACCGGTAGGGGGCTCCTACAATGAGCAGTTCTTC.

The genes are TRBV7-2 and TRBJ2-1; 14 bases align to TRBD2. Germline trimming cut 3 bases from V and 7 bases from J; bases unmatched to any gene: 5. Germline lookup yields CDR1 SGHTA and CDR2 FQGNSA. There are 16 residues in the CDR3. The CDR3 loop reads CASSFGLAGGSNEQFF. As DNA, the CDR3 is TGTGCCAGCAGCTTCGGACTAGCGGGAGGAAGTAATGAGCAGTTCTTC. Supplemented by reference TRBV7-2 and TRBJ2-1, the full variable domain reads GAGVSQSPSNKVTEKGKDVELRCDPISGHTALYWYRQSLGQGLEFLIYFQGNSAPDKSGLPSDRFSAERTGGSVSTLTIQRTQQEDSAVYLCASSFGLAGGSNEQFFGPGTRLTVL.

The chain uses TRBV7-3 and TRBJ2-5, with D perhaps matching TRBD2 (6 bases). The CDR3 runs to 15 residues. Germline assignment: CDR1 SGHTA and CDR2 FQGTGA. V gave up 5 bases and J gave up 2 bases, with 15 bases separating them. CDR3 residues: CASSRTGTAQETQYF. DNA of the CDR3: TGTGCCAGCAGCCGTACTGGGACTGCGCAAGAGACCCAGTACTTC.

V usage is TRBV27 and J usage is TRBJ1-2; D is perhaps TRBD1 (6 bases). Trimming removed 1 base from V and 6 bases from J, with 12 bases in between. Germline-derived CDR1 and CDR2 are MNHEY and SMNVEV (reference sequence). This CDR3 is 14 amino acids long. This CDR3 is CASSLFRDTNGYTF. CDR3 bases: TGTGCCAGCAGTTTATTTCGGGACACCAATGGCTACACCTTC.

As regards this clone: The sample has other DNA sequences that encode this CDR3 too. The chain employs TRBV2 and TRBJ2-2, with no clear D. Germline-derived CDR1 and CDR2 are SNHLY and FYNNEI. CDR3 length: 14 residues. Trimming stripped 5 bases from V and 2 bases from J, with 9 bases between. The CDR3 sequence is CASSLTPNTGELFF. CDR3 sequence (DNA): TGTGCCAGCAGTCTGACCCCAAACACCGGGGAGCTGTTTTTT.

V and J are TRBV28 and TRBJ1-4; a weak D match, TRBD1 (6 bases). The CDR3 is 15 residues long. CDR1 and CDR2 from the germline V gene are MDHEN and SYDVKM. Trimming removed 9 bases from V and 6 bases from J, with 20 bases in between. In DNA form, the CDR3 reads TGTGCCAGTTTCTCGGGCGGGGGCGAGGATGAAAAACTGTTTTTT. Amino acids: CASFSGGGEDEKLFF.

The V call is TRBV7-2, the J call TRBJ2-7; perhaps D is TRBD1 or TRBD2 (5 bases each). The V end lost 2 bases, the J end lost 5 bases, and 13 bases lay between the germline ends. The germline V gene has CDR1 SGHTA and CDR2 FQGNSA. The CDR3 sequence is 14 residues long. The CDR3 here is CASSLYEGSNEQYF. The CDR3 DNA is TGTGCCAGCAGCTTATATGAGGGGAGCAACGAGCAGTACTTC.

The chain joins TRBV6-4 to TRBJ2-2; TRBD1 matches at 8 bases. Germline assignment: CDR1 MRHNA and CDR2 SNTAGT. The CDR3 consists of 13 residues. V gave up 4 bases and J gave up 6 bases; unmatched junction bases: 1. The CDR3 DNA follows: TGTGCCAGCAGTGCGGACAGGGCCGGGGAGCTGTTTTTT. It yields the protein CASSADRAGELFF.

The chain links TRBV4-1 to TRBJ1-4, with 9 bases matching TRBD1. After removal of 0 bases from V and 8 bases from J, the junction contained 7 bases not matched to a gene. The CDR3 spans 16 residues. Germline V gene sequence: CDR1 MGHRA, CDR2 YSYEKL. DNA of the CDR3: TGCGCCAGCAGCCAAGATCCGGGACAGGGAAGGGAAAAACTGTTTTTT. Its translation: CASSQDPGQGREKLFF.

The chain has TRBV30 and TRBJ2-1; D possibly corresponds to TRBD1 (5 bases). V lost 2 bases, J lost 6 bases, and 14 bases lay in between. CDR1 GTSNPN and CDR2 SVGIG come from the germline V gene (reference sequence). The CDR3 spans 14 residues. CDR3 loop: CAWSTQQGFNEQFF. Here the CDR3 DNA reads TGTGCCTGGAGTACCCAGCAGGGCTTCAATGAGCAGTTCTTC.

The chain joins TRBV18 to TRBJ1-1; D not certain. Trimming removed 2 bases from V and 3 bases from J, with 13 bases in between. This CDR3 has 15 residues. CDR1 is KGHSH, CDR2 LQKENI, per germline. The CDR3: CASSPRSQSDTEAFF. CDR3 sequence (DNA): TGTGCCAGCTCACCAAGATCCCAGTCGGACACTGAAGCTTTCTTT.

The chain recombines TRBV5-1 with TRBJ2-7; tentatively, D is TRBD1 or TRBD2 (5 bases each). This CDR3 is 15 amino acids long. CDR1 is SGHRS, CDR2 YFSETQ, per germline. The germline V and J ends were trimmed by 0 bases and 7 bases, with 17 bases remaining between them. DNA of the CDR3: TGCGCCAGCAGCTTGGCTTCAGGGAGAGATGGTGAGCAGTACTTC. Amino acid sequence: CASSLASGRDGEQYF. Full variable domain (outside the CDR3, taken from reference TRBV5-1 and TRBJ2-7): KAGVTQTPRYLIKTRGQQVTLSCSPISGHRSVSWYQQTPGQGLQFLFEYFSETQRNKGNFPGRFSGRQFSNSRSEMNVSTLELGDSALYLCASSLASGRDGEQYFGPGTRLTVT.